Described below is a single T cell receptor beta chain sequence and its context. Per the germline V gene, CDR1 is MDHEN and CDR2 is SYDVKM. CDR3 length: 14 amino acids. V lost 3 bases and J lost 7, with 13 bases in between. Measured with immunoSEQ multiplex PCR; TCRdb has only the in-frame clones, and not every one. In the table there are millions of clones, 93% of which are singletons. This specimen comes from a study of shared clonotypes between healthy human individuals. CD45RO-negative cells were positively selected for CCR7, leaving out terminally differentiated effector memory CD45RA+ cells. Caucasian adults living in Nashville, Tennessee, provided all samples.

The sample consisted of naive CD8+ T cells from PBMCs. This TCR was recovered from a young man in good health. Some clones in this sample may be carry-over from other donors' samples. The genes are TRBV28 and TRBJ2-1, with D possibly matching TRBD1 (5 bases). This chain's CDR3 is CASSLFQGPNEQFF. The CDR3 DNA reads TGTGCCAGCAGTTTGTTCCAGGGCCCGAATGAGCAGTTCTTC.